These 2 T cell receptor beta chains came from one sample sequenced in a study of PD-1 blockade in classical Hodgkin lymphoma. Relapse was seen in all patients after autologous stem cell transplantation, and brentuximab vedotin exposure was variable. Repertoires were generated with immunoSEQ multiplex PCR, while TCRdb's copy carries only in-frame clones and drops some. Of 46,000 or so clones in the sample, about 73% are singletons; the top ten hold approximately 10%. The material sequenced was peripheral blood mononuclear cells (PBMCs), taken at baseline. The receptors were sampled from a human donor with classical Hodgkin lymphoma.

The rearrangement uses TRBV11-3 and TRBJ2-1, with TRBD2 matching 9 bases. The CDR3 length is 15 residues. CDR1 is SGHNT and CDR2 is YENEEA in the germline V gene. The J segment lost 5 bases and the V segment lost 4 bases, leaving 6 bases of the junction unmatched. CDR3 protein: CASSSRLAVDNEQFF. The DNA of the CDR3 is TGTGCCAGCAGCTCCCGACTAGCGGTGGACAATGAGCAGTTCTTC.

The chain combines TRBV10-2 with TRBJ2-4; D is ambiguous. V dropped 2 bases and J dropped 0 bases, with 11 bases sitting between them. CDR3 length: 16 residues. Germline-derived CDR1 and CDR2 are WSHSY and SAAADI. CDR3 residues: CASSEPLLKAKNIQYF. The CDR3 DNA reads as TGCGCCAGCAGTGAGCCTTTACTGAAAGCCAAAAACATTCAGTACTTC.